The next 26 T cell receptor beta chains were all read from a single sample in a study of Ad26.COV2.S vaccination and SARS-CoV-2 variants. TCRdb's copy holds only in-frame clones and misses some; the assay was immunoSEQ multiplex PCR. The sample carries about 400,000 clones, around 89% recorded once. The treatment: around 19 received Ad26.COV2.S at low or high dose, single or two shots; a few received placebo; per-sample allocation not given. Samples were taken on day 63 after the first vaccine or placebo injection. The sequencing used peripheral blood, collected in a trial of Ad26.COV2.S vaccine versus placebo. The receptors were gathered from a person between 18 and 60 years old who received the Ad26.COV2.S COVID-19 vaccine or a placebo.

This clone was seen a single time. The rearrangement links TRBV9 to TRBJ2-2, with D possibly TRBD1 on 6 matching bases. The V gene's germline CDR1 is SGDLS and CDR2 YYNGEE. CDR3 size: 16 residues. V was trimmed by 0 bases and J by 0 bases, leaving 9 bases between them. This chain's CDR3 is CASSVDGGSNTGELFF. CDR3 bases: TGTGCCAGCAGCGTAGATGGGGGCTCGAACACCGGGGAGCTGTTTTTT.

This rearrangement joins TRBV7-6 to TRBJ2-1; D perhaps matches TRBD2 (5 bases). The ends were cut back, 5 bases at V and 4 bases at J, with 21 bases in the middle. CDR1 SGHVS and CDR2 FNYEAQ come from the germline V gene. There are 17 residues in the CDR3. This chain's CDR3 is CASSTIDSARGYNEQFF. For the CDR3, the DNA is TGTGCCAGCAGCACTATTGACTCGGCGCGCGGGTACAATGAGCAGTTCTTC. The whole variable domain, remainder taken from reference TRBV7-6 and TRBJ2-1, is GAGVSQSPRYKVTKRGQDVALRCDPISGHVSLYWYRQALGQGPEFLTYFNYEAQQDKSGLPNDRFSAERPEGSISTLTIQRTEQRDSAMYRCASSTIDSARGYNEQFFGPGTRLTVL.

V and J are TRBV5-6 and TRBJ2-2; 10 bases are a match to TRBD2. The CDR3 has 16 residues. CDR1 and CDR2 (germline): SGHDT, YYEEEE. V trimming: 4 bases; J trimming: 2 bases; junction bases outside the gene matches: 5. The CDR3 region is CASSPRTSGNTGELFF. Here the CDR3 DNA reads TGTGCCAGCAGCCCGAGGACTAGCGGTAACACCGGGGAGCTGTTTTTT.

The J gene is TRBJ1-2, the V gene TRBV7-9; 7 bases fit TRBD1. This CDR3 has 14 amino acids. V trimming: 5 bases; J trimming: 7 bases; junction bases outside the gene matches: 10. Germline V gene lookup returns CDR1 SEHNR and CDR2 FQNEAQ (reference sequence). The CDR3 region is CASSRSGGSSGYTF. The CDR3 DNA follows: TGTGCCAGCAGCCGCTCAGGGGGGTCCTCTGGCTACACCTTC. The complete variable domain, with remaining parts taken from reference TRBV7-9 and TRBJ1-2, reads DTGVSQNPRHKITKRGQNVTFRCDPISEHNRLYWYRQTLGQGPEFLTYFQNEAQLEKSRLLSDRFSAERPKGSFSTLEIQRTEQGDSAMYLCASSRSGGSSGYTFGSGTRLTVV.

The chain employs TRBV5-1 and TRBJ2-3; tentative D call: TRBD1 (5 bases). Germline V gene data show CDR1 as SGHRS and CDR2 as YFSETQ. V was shortened by 4 bases and J by 0 bases, with 9 bases between the two germline ends. The CDR3 has 14 amino acids. The CDR3 nucleotides read TGCGCCAGCAGCCTGACAGCTAGCACAGATACGCAGTATTTT. Its translation is CASSLTASTDTQYF.

This chain joins TRBV5-4 and TRBJ2-3; D possibly corresponds to TRBD1 (5 bases). This CDR3 is built from 15 residues. V was pared by 0 bases and J by 2 bases, with 10 bases between. The germline V gene has CDR1 SGHNT and CDR2 YYREEE (reference sequence). CDR3 loop: CASSLDRRHTDTQYF. The CDR3 DNA sequence: TGTGCCAGCAGCTTGGACAGGAGACACACAGATACGCAGTATTTT.

The V gene is TRBV6-5, the J gene TRBJ1-5; TRBD1 matches at 7 bases. Germline V lookup: CDR1 MNHEY, CDR2 SVGAGI. The CDR3 spans 14 residues. J lost 5 bases, V lost 6 bases, and 7 bases had no gene match. CDR3 DNA sequence: TGTGCCAGCAGCCCCGCCAGGGGGTATCAGCCCCAGCATTTT. It specifies CASSPARGYQPQHF.

V is TRBV7-2 and J is TRBJ2-3; TRBD2 matches at 9 bases. This CDR3 has 15 residues. With V trimmed by 1 base and J by 3 bases, 2 bases remained unmatched. Germline CDR1 reads SGHTA; CDR2 reads FQGNSA. The CDR3 sequence is CASSLVSGGTDTQYF. The CDR3 bases are TGTGCCAGCAGCTTAGTTAGCGGGGGAACAGATACGCAGTATTTT.

The chain recombines TRBV7-9 with TRBJ2-2, with 11 bases aligning to TRBD1. V shed 5 bases and J 6 bases; nucleotides not matched to a gene: 5. Germline CDR1 reads SEHNR; CDR2 reads FQNEAQ (reference sequence). This CDR3 contains 15 residues. This CDR3 reads CASSVGQGEPGELFF. In DNA form, the CDR3 reads TGTGCCAGCAGCGTGGGACAGGGGGAACCCGGGGAGCTGTTTTTT.

V gene TRBV19 combines with J gene TRBJ2-1; perhaps D is TRBD1 or TRBD2 (5 bases each). The CDR3 contains 14 residues. V was pared by 7 bases and J by 8 bases, with 18 bases between. CDR1 is LNHDA, CDR2 SQIVND, per germline (reference sequence). In DNA, the CDR3 is TGTGCCAGTATTGGGACCAACGGGGTCGATGAGCAGTTCTTC. The encoded protein is CASIGTNGVDEQFF.

The rearrangement uses TRBV30 and TRBJ1-1, with D unclear. Germline CDR1 reads GTSNPN; CDR2 reads SVGIG (reference sequence). Trimming left V 3 bases short and J 1 base short, with 9 bases between. The CDR3 is 13 amino acids. The CDR3 reads CAWRRSKNTEAFF. CDR3 sequence (DNA): TGTGCCTGGAGGAGGAGCAAGAACACTGAAGCTTTCTTT.

The rearrangement links TRBV5-5 to TRBJ2-7; D perhaps matches TRBD1 (5 bases). The CDR3 length is 14 residues. CDR1 and CDR2 (germline): SGHKS, YYEKEE (reference sequence). Deletions cut 0 bases from V and 2 bases from J, with 9 bases between. In nucleotides, the CDR3 is TGTGCCAGCAGCTTGGGAGGACACCCCTACGAGCAGTACTTC. Its translation is CASSLGGHPYEQYF.

The rearrangement joins TRBV19 to TRBJ2-5; D unresolved. This CDR3 has 12 residues. Per germline, CDR1 LNHDA and CDR2 SQIVND (reference sequence). Trimming removed 3 bases at V and 5 bases at J, with 7 bases between. This CDR3 reads CASSISDETQYF. The CDR3 bases are TGTGCCAGTAGTATTTCCGACGAGACCCAGTACTTC.

The chain uses TRBV2 and TRBJ2-7; 8 bases are shared with TRBD1. V was clipped by 9 bases and J by 3 bases; unmatched bases: 7. Germline V gives CDR1 SNHLY, CDR2 FYNNEI. The CDR3 length is 13 residues. This CDR3 reads CARQTGVNYEQYF. In DNA form, the CDR3 reads TGTGCCAGACAGACAGGGGTAAACTACGAGCAGTACTTC.

This clone was counted once. This chain links TRBV6-5 with TRBJ2-3; 10 nucleotides match TRBD2. Per germline, CDR1 MNHEY and CDR2 SVGAGI. Trimming took 4 bases from V and 4 from J; bases not matched to a gene: 8. The CDR3 spans 16 residues. CDR3 coding DNA: TGTGCCAGCAGTTCTGTAGCGGGGGGCCCGGCAGATACGCAGTATTTT. Translating gives CASSSVAGGPADTQYF.

V and J are TRBV19 and TRBJ2-1; D uncertain. CDR3 size: 14 residues. V lost 4 bases and J 5 bases, leaving 12 bases between the germline ends. The germline CDR1 and CDR2 sequences are LNHDA and SQIVND (reference sequence). The CDR3 sequence is CASSRAGSHNEQFF. The CDR3 bases are TGTGCCAGTAGTAGGGCAGGAAGCCACAATGAGCAGTTCTTC.

This clone was seen a handful of times. J is TRBJ2-1 and V is TRBV27; 10 bases are shared with TRBD1. V was clipped by 6 bases and J by 5 bases; unmatched bases: 7. The CDR3 has 15 amino acids. Germline loops: CDR1 MNHEY, CDR2 SMNVEV (reference sequence). The CDR3 loop reads CASSRRQGANNEQFF. The CDR3 DNA is TGTGCCAGCAGCCGGAGACAGGGGGCTAACAATGAGCAGTTCTTC.

The chain recombines TRBV10-2 with TRBJ2-4, with D perhaps being TRBD1 or TRBD2 (6 bases each). The CDR3 covers 16 residues. Germline CDR1 reads WSHSY; CDR2 reads SAAADI. Trimming removed 6 bases from V and 1 base from J, with 16 bases in between. The CDR3 region has the DNA TGCGCCAGCAGGGGACTGGGGGCGCGGGCCAAAAACATTCAGTACTTC. This translates into CASRGLGARAKNIQYF.

In its sample, this clone was seen once. The chain links TRBV19 to TRBJ1-2; no definite D call. The V gene lost 5 bases and the J gene lost 3 bases, with 7 bases spanning the gap. Germline values: CDR1 LNHDA, CDR2 SQIVND (reference sequence). This CDR3 contains 12 residues. CDR3 amino acids: CASSALDYGYTF. The CDR3, as DNA: TGTGCCAGTAGTGCGTTAGACTATGGCTACACCTTC.

The chain uses TRBV27 and TRBJ2-7; D is unresolved. CDR3 length: 13 residues. The V gene's germline CDR1 is MNHEY and CDR2 SMNVEV (reference sequence). Trimming stripped 2 bases from V and 5 bases from J, with 10 bases between. CDR3 region: CASSLPSPHEQYF. The CDR3 nucleotides are TGTGCCAGCAGTTTACCCTCCCCCCACGAGCAGTACTTC.

The chain uses TRBV30 and TRBJ1-5; D gene uncertain. The CDR3 extends over 13 amino acids. Deletions cut 2 bases from V and 5 bases from J, with 10 bases between. CDR1 is GTSNPN and CDR2 is SVGIG in the germline V gene (reference sequence). This chain's CDR3 is CAWSTGNDQPQHF. The CDR3 bases are TGTGCCTGGAGTACGGGAAACGATCAGCCCCAGCATTTT.

V is TRBV19 and J is TRBJ1-1; D unclear. The germline gives CDR1 LNHDA, CDR2 SQIVND (reference sequence). This CDR3 is built from 14 residues. The ends were cut back, 3 bases at V and 1 base at J, with 9 bases in the middle. The CDR3 DNA reads as TGTGCCAGTAGTATCGTTAACAGGAACACTGAAGCTTTCTTT. Its protein product is CASSIVNRNTEAFF.

This rearrangement joins TRBV5-1 to TRBJ2-1, with D perhaps assigned TRBD1 or TRBD2 (5 bases each). Trimming pared 4 bases from V and 5 bases from J, leaving 19 bases between. The CDR3 loop spans 16 amino acids. From germline, CDR1 is SGHRS and CDR2 YFSETQ. DNA of the CDR3: TGCGCCAGCAGCGGGGGTATCCCACGACGGGACAATGAGCAGTTCTTC. Amino acid sequence: CASSGGIPRRDNEQFF.

This chain uses TRBV18 with TRBJ1-4, with D possibly TRBD1 on 5 matching bases. Germline V gene sequence: CDR1 KGHSH, CDR2 LQKENI. Trimming pared 3 bases from V and 5 bases from J, leaving 13 bases between. This CDR3 has 15 residues. The CDR3 loop reads CASSPGRGENEKLFF. For the CDR3, the DNA is TGTGCCAGCTCACCGGGAAGGGGAGAGAATGAAAAACTGTTTTTT. The full variable domain, in which reference TRBV18 and TRBJ1-4 provide the parts outside the CDR3, is NAGVMQNPRHLVRRRGQEARLRCSPMKGHSHVYWYRQLPEEGLKFMVYLQKENIIDESGMPKERFSAEFPKEGPSILRIQQVVRGDSAAYFCASSPGRGENEKLFFGSGTQLSVL.

The chain employs TRBV14 and TRBJ1-2; D gene ambiguous. The length of the CDR3 is 12 residues. Germline V gene sequence: CDR1 SGHDN, CDR2 FVKESK. V shed 1 base and J shed 4 bases, with 4 bases lying between them. CDR3 DNA: TGTGCCAGCAGCCAAGGAACCTATGGCTACACCTTC. As protein: CASSQGTYGYTF.

This CDR3 reads CASSLRVTGLTNTGELFF. In DNA, the CDR3 is TGCGCCAGCAGCTTGCGGGTGACAGGGCTCACTAACACCGGGGAGCTGTTTTTT. The chain is built from TRBV5-1 and TRBJ2-2, with 7 bases lining up with TRBD1. There are 18 residues in the CDR3. The V and J ends lost 1 base and 2 bases, in that order; junction bases with no gene match: 11. The V gene's germline CDR1 is SGHRS and CDR2 YFSETQ.